This TCR beta chain appears in the sequencing data of a study of beta chain features in type 1 diabetes. Study conclusions and caveats: Significant though moderate, a shortening of TCRB CDR3s appeared in all four CD4+ subsets of Type 1 diabetes patients.

As concerns this clone: Its antigen is not identified.

Deletions cut 2 bases from V and 1 base from J, with 5 bases between. CDR1 and CDR2 (germline): LNHDA, SQIVND (reference sequence). This CDR3 region has 13 residues. Sequenced material consisted of expressed TCRB transcripts (all of the isolated RNA was reverse transcribed). TCRdb's copy holds only in-frame clones and misses some; the assay was immunoSEQ multiplex PCR. The sample shows about 270,000 clones, 11% to 15% of them seen only once. Sequencing was done on a sample of naive CD4+ T cells from blood. The rearrangement uses TRBV19 and TRBJ2-5; D not resolved. The TCR comes from a woman in her thirties or forties in good health. The CDR3 spells CASSINSQETQYF. CDR3 nucleotide sequence: TGTGCCAGTAGTATAAACAGCCAAGAGACCCAGTACTTC. The full variable domain, with the rest looked up from reference TRBV19 and TRBJ2-5, is DGGITQSPKYLFRKEGQNVTLSCEQNLNHDAMYWYRQDPGQGLRLIYYSQIVNDFQKGDIAEGYSVSREKKESFPLTVTSAQKNPTAFYLCASSINSQETQYFGPGTRLLVL.